This T cell receptor beta chain appears in the sequencing data of a study of shared clonotypes between healthy human individuals (dated by TCRdb to about 2020). As for the study more broadly: A couple of women and a few men aged 18 to 49 years were included in the cohort. To increase sequencing depth and limit assay-specific biases, TCR repertoire library preparation and sequencing were carried out by different laboratories using diverse techniques. Leukapheresis yielded between about 0.94 and 10 billion PBMCs per donor. For each donor, CD4 naive and CD4 memory were each run on three plates, CD8 naive on two plates, and CD8 memory on one plate. Blood TCR repertoires of about five healthy adults were deeply sequenced to estimate repertoire size and the extent of clonotype sharing between individuals. Overall study outcomes, separate from this receptor: Based on pairwise subsampling, the degree of clonotype sharing among donors was expected to be affected by sequencing depth. Sampling was limited to blood, and TCR repertoires in tissue likely differ from TCR repertoires in blood. The genetic and exposure-history diversity represented was limited by the small number of donors. Larger estimated clonotype richness was generally found for naive subsets than for memory subsets. Across four donors, about 4.5% of naive CD4, approximately 3.6% of naive CD8, about 2.3% of memory CD4, and 0.3% to 0.45% of memory CD8 clonotypes were shared. Compared with non-shared clonotypes, clonotypes shared by all four sorted-subset donors had higher generation probabilities. Incomplete sequencing was indicated by rarefaction of sorted-subset datasets, despite the large sequencing depth.

Remarks on this clone: Its binding antigen is unknown. No base-level quality is on record; no much larger clone is a single base apart.

Spanning cysteine to phenylalanine, the CDR3 consists of 17 amino acids. This entry keeps only the CDR3 DNA: 51 bases, framed from base 1. V sheds 3 bases and J sheds 0 bases, leaving 16 bases between their ends. Based on the germline V gene, the CDR1 and CDR2 sequences are SNHLY and FYNNEI. TCR CDR3 regions were amplified from genomic DNA by multiplex PCR using the deep immunoSEQ assay. Extracted genomic DNA from each cell subset was spread evenly across all wells of several immunoSEQ 96-well plates, with each plate serving as a replicate. Each replicate PCR for sorted subsets received roughly 0.2 ug genomic DNA, equal to tens of thousands of T cell genomes. Purified libraries were measured with a Qubit 3.0 fluorometer, size-checked on a Bioanalyzer 2100, and measured again with the KAPA Library Quantification kit. Every immunoSEQ 96-well plate was sequenced on a separate single-read 150-cycle Illumina NextSeq 550 flow cell. In the paper's pipeline: Because the immunoSEQ output held only junctional sequences and lacked quality scores, the filtering could not match the filtering applied to full-length reads. To assign V/J genes and CDR3, sequences were annotated against IMGT germline references using PyIR, a Python wrapper for IgBLAST v1.9. Reads with weak V/J assignments (E-value above 1e-6), missing CDR3, stop codons, out-of-frame junctions, or ambiguous translated residues were removed. V3J clonotypes were defined as sequences sharing the same inferred V gene, J gene, and CDR3 amino acid sequence. To compute the percentage overlap between repertoires, the number of shared unique clonotypes was divided by the size of the smaller repertoire. RTK rarefaction, the Chao1 estimator, and Recon v2.1 estimates of unobserved clonotypes were used to assess repertoire richness. OLGA was used to compute generation probabilities for all TCRbeta clonotypes that the gDNA method yielded from a few donors. The immuneACCESS repertoire file appears here via TCRdb, limited to in-frame rearrangements. These files lack a portion of the clones; in checked studies, under half of the deficit traces to unresolved V genes, and the cause of the others is not known. V, J and clone size reflect that table, while D and trimming were determined from the DNA. Counted in this sample were about 2.4 million clones; roughly 93% of them appeared once. 0.36% of the sample is taken by the ten largest.

Healthy HIV-negative adults with no recently reported acute infections or vaccinations were included as donors. Every donor was a Caucasian adult residing in Nashville, Tennessee, USA. CD4+ T cells were enriched by magnetic negative selection; naive cells were then positively selected on CD45RA, and the negative fraction formed the memory subset. After blood collection by leukapheresis, PBMCs were isolated using Ficoll-Histopaque density gradient centrifugation and then cryopreserved in the vapor phase of liquid nitrogen. Purity and quantity of every magnetically sorted T cell population were checked by analytical flow cytometry. Genomic DNA was isolated from each sorted fraction and quantified by UV absorbance on a Nanodrop 2000c.

The sequence derives from a man aged 18 to 29 in good health. Some clones in this sample may be carry-over from other donors' samples. The chain employs TRBV2 and TRBJ2-3, with the D gene not confidently named. Sequenced input: naive CD4+ T cells from PBMCs. The cell subset or site label for this specimen denotes: CD45RA+ positively selected. The CDR3 protein sequence reads: CASSDEMRFRSTDTQYF. Here is the DNA: TGTGCCAGCAGTGACGAAATGAGGTTTAGGAGCACAGATACGCAGTATTTT.